Sequencing of this TCR beta chain was carried out in a study of T cell responses to AZD1222 COVID-19 vaccine. Study outcomes and limitations: Repertoires were sampled only after the peak T cell response. White British people made up most donors, females outnumbered males, and clonal diversity was possibly underestimated. Reportedly, nearly half the spike-specific TCRs target unmutated variant regions.

As to this clone: Antigen unknown.

Germline V lookup: CDR1 MNHEY, CDR2 SMNVEV (reference sequence). The J segment lost 3 bases and the V segment lost 8 bases, leaving 14 bases of the junction unmatched. CDR3 length: 16 residues. Generated by immunoSEQ multiplex PCR, the TCRdb table keeps only in-frame clones and is missing some. The sample shows over 130,000 clones, 90% to 95% of them seen only once. This TCR came from an adult who received the AZD1222 COVID-19 vaccine. The sequencing used peripheral blood, collected 28 days after the second AZD1222 dose. This chain connects TRBV27 to TRBJ2-3; the match to TRBD2 covers 7 bases. CDR3: CASSSWEGRGTDTQYF. The CDR3 DNA sequence: TGTGCCAGCTCCTCTTGGGAGGGACGGGGGACAGATACGCAGTATTTT.